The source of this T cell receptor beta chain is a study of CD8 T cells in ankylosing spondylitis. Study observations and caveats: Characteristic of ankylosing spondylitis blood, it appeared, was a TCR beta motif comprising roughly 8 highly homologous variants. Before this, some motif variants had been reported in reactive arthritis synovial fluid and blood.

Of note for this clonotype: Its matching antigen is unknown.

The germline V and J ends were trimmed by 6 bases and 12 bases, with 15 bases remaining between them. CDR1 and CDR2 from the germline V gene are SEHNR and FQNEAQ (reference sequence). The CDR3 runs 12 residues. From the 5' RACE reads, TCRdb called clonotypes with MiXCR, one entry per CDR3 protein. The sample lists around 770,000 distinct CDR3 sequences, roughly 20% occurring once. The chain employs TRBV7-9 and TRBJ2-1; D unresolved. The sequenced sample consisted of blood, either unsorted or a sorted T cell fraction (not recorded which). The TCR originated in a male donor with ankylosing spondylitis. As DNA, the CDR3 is TGTGCCAGCAGTGACACAGCCTCGGGGCAGTTCTTC. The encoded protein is CASSDTASGQFF.